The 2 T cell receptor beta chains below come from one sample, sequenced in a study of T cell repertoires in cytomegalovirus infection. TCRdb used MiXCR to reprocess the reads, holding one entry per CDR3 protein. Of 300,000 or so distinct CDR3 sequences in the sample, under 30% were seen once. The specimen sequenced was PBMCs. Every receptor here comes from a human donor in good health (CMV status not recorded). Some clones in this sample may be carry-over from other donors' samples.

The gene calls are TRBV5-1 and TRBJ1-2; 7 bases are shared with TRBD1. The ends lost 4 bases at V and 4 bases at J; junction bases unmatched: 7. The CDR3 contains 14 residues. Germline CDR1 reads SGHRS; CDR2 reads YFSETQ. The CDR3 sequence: CASSLQGQLYGYTF. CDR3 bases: TGCGCCAGCAGCCTGCAGGGACAGCTCTATGGCTACACCTTC.

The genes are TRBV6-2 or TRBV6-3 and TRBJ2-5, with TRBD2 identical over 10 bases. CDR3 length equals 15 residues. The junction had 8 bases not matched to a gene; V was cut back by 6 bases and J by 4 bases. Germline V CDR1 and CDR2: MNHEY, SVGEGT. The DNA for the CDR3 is TGTGCCAGCAGCCAGACTAGCGGGTTTTTAGAGACCCAGTACTTC. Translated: CASSQTSGFLETQYF.